One and the same sample provided the 19 T cell receptor beta chains below, sequenced in a study of cytomegalovirus exposure and HLA in healthy donors. PCR used 60 Vbeta primers and 13 Jbeta primers. Generated by immunoSEQ multiplex PCR, the TCRdb table keeps only in-frame clones and is missing some. The sample has about 100,000 clones; approximately 70% are singletons. The specimen sequenced was PBMCs. The receptor set was obtained from a man in his thirties or forties in good health and CMV-seropositive.

This clone was observed a handful of times. The chain recombines TRBV5-1 with TRBJ1-1; TRBD1 might be the D (6 bases). The V end lost 0 bases, the J end lost 4 bases, and 10 bases lay between the germline ends. Germline assignment: CDR1 SGHRS and CDR2 YFSETQ. The CDR3 is 14 residues long. CDR3: CASSLGGGSTEAFF. The CDR3 DNA reads TGCGCCAGCAGCTTGGGAGGGGGATCCACTGAAGCTTTCTTT.

This clone appeared a few times. The chain has TRBV5-1 and TRBJ1-1; TRBD1 is a possible D gene (5 bases). The V and J ends lost 4 bases and 4 bases respectively, with 17 bases between them. The CDR3 length is 15 residues. Germline-derived CDR1 and CDR2 are SGHRS and YFSETQ. In nucleotides, the CDR3 is TGCGCCAGCAGCGTTAATCCCGTTGGGGCCACTGAAGCTTTCTTT. Protein product: CASSVNPVGATEAFF.

Here the CDR3 reads CASSSLLRANVLTF. The CDR3 DNA reads TGTGCCAGCAGCTCCCTACTTAGGGCCAACGTCCTGACTTTC. The chain couples TRBV7-6 to TRBJ2-6; D is ambiguous. V gave up 4 bases and J gave up 5 bases, with 9 bases separating them. CDR3 length: 14 residues. Germline-derived CDR1 and CDR2 are SGHVS and FNYEAQ.

This clone was seen only once. The junction shows a germline mismatch at one end, possibly a read error. The V call is TRBV2, the J call TRBJ2-7; D unclear. CDR3 size: 10 residues. Germline V gene lookup returns CDR1 SNHLY and CDR2 FYNNEI. The CDR3 DNA reads as TGTGCCGGCAGTGAACTCGAGCAGTACTTC. Translated, it gives CAGSELEQYF.

This clone was counted only a few times. Here the CDR3 DNA reads TGTGCCAGCAGCTTAGGGGCTTCAGGGCAAGAGACCCAGTACTTC. This translates into CASSLGASGQETQYF. The chain carries TRBV7-9 and TRBJ2-5; maybe TRBD1 (5 bases). Germline CDR1 SEHNR, CDR2 FQNEAQ (reference sequence). Trimming stripped 1 base from V and 2 bases from J, with 11 bases between. The CDR3 runs 15 residues.

This clone was seen once. An end of the junction differs from the germline gene, which may be a read error. This chain joins TRBV10-3 and TRBJ1-1; 7 nucleotides agree with TRBD1. Germline-derived CDR1 and CDR2 are ENHRY and SYGVKD. The CDR3 sequence is 13 residues long. In DNA, the CDR3 is TGTGCCTCCAAAACCCGAGAGGGGGCTGAGGCTTTCTTT. This codes for CASKTREGAEAFF.

The chain carries TRBV5-1 and TRBJ2-2; the match to TRBD1 covers 7 bases. This CDR3 has 15 residues. V dropped 4 bases and J dropped 3; count of bases not matched to a gene: 6. Germline CDR1 is SGHRS and CDR2 is YFSETQ. The CDR3 DNA follows: TGCGCCAGCAGCAAACAGGGGATCGACACCGGGGAGCTGTTTTTT. It yields the protein CASSKQGIDTGELFF.

The chain recombines TRBV10-3 with TRBJ2-7; 9 nucleotides align to TRBD2. J lost 6 bases, V lost 10 bases, and 13 bases had no gene match. The CDR3 runs to 14 residues. The germline CDR1 and CDR2 sequences are ENHRY and SYGVKD. The CDR3 loop reads CANSGLAGAREQYF. The CDR3 region has the DNA TGTGCCAATTCAGGATTAGCGGGGGCCCGCGAGCAGTACTTC.

The chain carries TRBV2 and TRBJ1-1, with 7 bases fitting TRBD1. With V trimmed by 8 bases and J by 3 bases, 6 bases remained unmatched. CDR1 and CDR2 from the germline V gene are SNHLY and FYNNEI. The CDR3 consists of 13 residues. The CDR3 spells CASLLQGYTEAFF. CDR3 nucleotides: TGTGCCAGCTTATTACAGGGGTACACTGAAGCTTTCTTT.

The chain recombines TRBV30 with TRBJ1-2; 9 positions agree with TRBD1. V was pared by 5 bases and J by 7 bases, with 8 bases of the junction left unmatched. CDR1 is GTSNPN and CDR2 is SVGIG in the germline V gene (reference sequence). This CDR3 region has 13 residues. CDR3 protein: CAWDWGTGSGYTF. The CDR3 bases are TGTGCCTGGGATTGGGGGACAGGGAGTGGCTACACCTTC. Combining the CDR3 with reference TRBV30 and TRBJ1-2 gives the whole variable domain SQTIHQWPATLVQPVGSPLSLECTVEGTSNPNLYWYRQAAGRGLQLLFYSVGIGQISSEVPQNLSASRPQDRQFILSSKKLLLSDSGFYLCAWDWGTGSGYTFGSGTRLTVV.

The chain has TRBV25-1 and TRBJ1-6; 8 nucleotides align to TRBD1. With V trimmed by 3 bases and J by 5 bases, 6 bases remained unmatched. CDR1 is MGHDK and CDR2 is SYGVNS in the germline V gene. This CDR3 is 16 amino acids long. The DNA of the CDR3 is TGTGCCAGCAGTGAGACCCGACAGGGGAATAATTCACCCCTCCACTTT. Its translation: CASSETRQGNNSPLHF.

This chain links TRBV5-1 with TRBJ1-1; D is possibly TRBD1 (5 bases). V gave up 0 bases and J gave up 5 bases, with 14 bases separating them. CDR1 and CDR2 from the germline V gene are SGHRS and YFSETQ. There are 15 residues in the CDR3. The CDR3 DNA is TGCGCCAGCAGCTTGGCTTCTGCGGGGGAGACTGAAGCTTTCTTT. Translated, it gives CASSLASAGETEAFF.

This sequence joins TRBV2 and TRBJ1-2, with TRBD1 matching over 7 bases. This CDR3 is 15 amino acids long. V trimming: 6 bases; J trimming: 2 bases; junction bases outside the gene matches: 9. Germline V gene data show CDR1 as SNHLY and CDR2 as FYNNEI. The CDR3: CASRPTSDRNYGYTF. CDR3 DNA sequence: TGTGCCAGCAGACCTACTTCGGACAGGAACTATGGCTACACCTTC.

CDR3 in DNA: TGTGCCAGCAGCCAAGGAACCAACCGGGGGACCCAGTACTTC. Its protein is CASSQGTNRGTQYF. The rearrangement joins TRBV14 to TRBJ2-5; TRBD2 is a possible D gene (5 bases). The CDR3 covers 14 residues. Trimming took 1 base from V and 7 from J, leaving 13 bases between them. Germline CDR1 and CDR2: SGHDN and FVKESK.

The CDR3 nucleotides are TGTGCCAGCAGCTCCACCTGGCCAGCCAAAAACATTCAGTACTTC. Translated, it gives CASSSTWPAKNIQYF. This chain uses TRBV11-2 with TRBJ2-4; D is ambiguous. The V end lost 4 bases, the J end lost 0 bases, and 10 bases lay between the germline ends. The CDR3 covers 15 residues. Germline V gives CDR1 SGHAT, CDR2 FQNNGV. The variable domain in full, completed from reference TRBV11-2 and TRBJ2-4, reads EAGVAQSPRYKIIEKRQSVAFWCNPISGHATLYWYQQILGQGPKLLIQFQNNGVVDDSQLPKDRFSAERLKGVDSTLKIQPAKLEDSAVYLCASSSTWPAKNIQYFGAGTRLSVL.

The gene calls are TRBV10-3 and TRBJ1-3, with TRBD1 matching 7 bases. Germline CDR1 ENHRY, CDR2 SYGVKD. Germline trimming cut 3 bases from V and 2 bases from J; bases unmatched to any gene: 7. The CDR3 has 16 amino acids. The chain's CDR3 is CAISEFFQGAGNTIYF. The CDR3 nucleotides are TGTGCCATCAGTGAATTTTTTCAGGGGGCTGGAAACACCATATATTTT.

The gene calls are TRBV4-1 and TRBJ2-2; 7 nucleotides line up with TRBD2. Trimming removed 4 bases from V and 6 bases from J; junction bases left unmatched: 5. The CDR3 extends over 14 amino acids. Germline CDR1 MGHRA, CDR2 YSYEKL. CDR3 residues: CASSPGGNPGELFF. In DNA form, the CDR3 reads TGCGCCAGCAGCCCGGGGGGAAATCCCGGGGAGCTGTTTTTT.

The chain recombines TRBV19 with TRBJ2-7; possibly TRBD2 for D (7 bases). CDR3 length: 16 amino acids. Germline CDR1 reads LNHDA; CDR2 reads SQIVND (reference sequence). Trimming shortened V by 3 bases and J by 0 bases, and 15 bases separated the two germline ends. In nucleotides, the CDR3 is TGTGCCAGTAGTATGGCGGGGGACACTTACTCCTACGAGCAGTACTTC. It translates to CASSMAGDTYSYEQYF.

V usage is TRBV6-4 and J usage is TRBJ2-3; D unresolved. Trimming stripped 5 bases from V and 2 bases from J, with 8 bases between. The CDR3 sequence is 13 residues long. Germline CDR1 MRHNA, CDR2 SNTAGT. This CDR3 reads CASSSRFTDTQYF. CDR3 sequence (DNA): TGTGCCAGCAGTTCCCGGTTCACAGATACGCAGTATTTT.